The 30 T cell receptor beta chains reported below all come from one sample, sequenced in a study of cytomegalovirus exposure and HLA in healthy donors. This table comes from immunoSEQ multiplex PCR, and its TCRdb copy is limited to in-frame clones, with some not included. This sample carries about 150,000 clones, 70% to 85% of them seen once, and the ten largest clones take just under 30%. The sequencing sample was made of PBMCs. The source is a man aged 25-40 years in good health and CMV-seropositive.

This chain links TRBV4-1 with TRBJ2-5; D not certain. CDR3 size: 13 residues. Germline CDR1 is MGHRA and CDR2 is YSYEKL. The germline V and J ends were trimmed by 1 base and 5 bases, with 8 bases remaining between them. In DNA, the CDR3 is TGCGCCAGCAGCCAAGCCAGCGAGGAGACCCAGTACTTC. Residues: CASSQASEETQYF.

The CDR3 is CASSIRGQGYSNQPQHF. The CDR3 coding sequence is TGTGCCAGTAGTATAAGGGGACAGGGGTATAGCAATCAGCCCCAGCATTTT. The rearrangement uses TRBV19 and TRBJ1-5; 10 bases map to TRBD1. Germline V gives CDR1 LNHDA, CDR2 SQIVND (reference sequence). The V and J ends lost 2 bases and 0 bases, in that order; junction bases with no gene match: 4. CDR3 length: 17 residues.

This chain links TRBV9 with TRBJ2-1, with D possibly being TRBD2 (5 bases). V dropped 4 bases and J dropped 4 bases, with 12 bases sitting between them. Germline values: CDR1 SGDLS, CDR2 YYNGEE. The CDR3 consists of 14 residues. The CDR3 DNA reads TGTGCCAGCAGCCCCTCACGGGGTTACAATGAGCAGTTCTTC. This sequence encodes CASSPSRGYNEQFF.

The gene calls are TRBV4-2 and TRBJ2-1; D might be TRBD2 (5 bases). Trimming took off 4 bases at V and 4 bases at J, with 14 bases between the two ends. This CDR3 contains 15 residues. CDR1 is LGHNA, CDR2 YNFKEQ, per germline. The CDR3 is CASSPGIRGYNEQFF. The CDR3 DNA reads as TGTGCCAGCAGCCCCGGCATCCGGGGATACAATGAGCAGTTCTTC.

The chain employs TRBV6-5 and TRBJ1-1; 7 bases fit TRBD1. After removal of 6 bases from V and 1 base from J, the junction contained 5 bases not matched to a gene. The CDR3 consists of 14 residues. Germline V CDR1 and CDR2: MNHEY, SVGAGI. The CDR3 is CASSPQGENTEAFF. For the CDR3, the DNA is TGTGCCAGCAGCCCCCAGGGGGAGAACACTGAAGCTTTCTTT.

This chain connects TRBV29-1 to TRBJ1-5; D remains unclear. Germline CDR1 reads SQVTM; CDR2 reads ANQGSEA. V was shortened by 4 bases and J by 7 bases, with 14 bases between the two germline ends. The CDR3 runs 13 residues. In DNA form, the CDR3 reads TGCAGCGTTGGTCACGGGGTAGGACAGCCCCAGCATTTT. Encoded protein: CSVGHGVGQPQHF.

The rearrangement joins TRBV5-1 to TRBJ1-2; D gene uncertain. The CDR3 consists of 17 residues. Germline-derived CDR1 and CDR2 are SGHRS and YFSETQ. With 2 bases removed from V and 4 bases from J, the gap between germline ends came to 21 bases. The CDR3 protein is CASSLGTEPQRVYGYTF. The CDR3 DNA sequence: TGCGCCAGCAGCTTAGGAACGGAGCCCCAGCGCGTCTATGGCTACACCTTC.

This clone occurred once. The chain carries TRBV7-9 and TRBJ2-3; 13 bases are a match to TRBD2. This CDR3 is built from 16 residues. The V gene end was trimmed by 5 bases and the J gene end by 3 bases; junction bases not matched to a gene: 5. CDR1 and CDR2 from the germline V gene are SEHNR and FQNEAQ (reference sequence). CDR3 amino acids: CASSLLAGGRTDTQYF. CDR3 bases: TGTGCCAGCAGCCTACTAGCGGGGGGGCGAACAGATACGCAGTATTTT.

CDR3 protein: CASSTGGQGVGNTIYF. CDR3 DNA sequence: TGTGCCAGCAGTACAGGGGGACAGGGGGTTGGAAACACCATATATTTT. The V gene is TRBV28, the J gene TRBJ1-3; 11 nucleotides agree with TRBD1. With 5 bases clipped from V and 3 bases from J, the junction kept 6 bases outside the gene matches. Germline V CDR1 and CDR2: MDHEN, SYDVKM. This CDR3 region has 16 residues. The complete variable domain, with remaining parts taken from reference TRBV28 and TRBJ1-3, reads DVKVTQSSRYLVKRTGEKVFLECVQDMDHENMFWYRQDPGLGLRLIYFSYDVKMKEKGDIPEGYSVSREKKERFSLILESASTNQTSMYLCASSTGGQGVGNTIYFGEGSWLTVV.

CDR3 amino acids: CATSIFGGEKNIQYF. DNA for the CDR3: TGTGCCACCAGCATCTTTGGGGGCGAAAAAAACATTCAGTACTTC. The rearrangement joins TRBV15 to TRBJ2-4, with a weak D call TRBD1 (6 bases). V shed 4 bases and J shed 4 bases, with 14 bases lying between them. The CDR3 loop spans 15 amino acids. From germline, CDR1 is LNHNV and CDR2 YYDKDF (reference sequence).

The V gene is TRBV5-1, the J gene TRBJ2-7; possibly TRBD1 for D (5 bases). CDR3 length: 13 residues. The germline V gene encodes CDR1 SGHRS and CDR2 YFSETQ. The V end lost 4 bases, the J end lost 5 bases, and 13 bases lay between the germline ends. This CDR3 is CASSEQGPHEQYF. The CDR3 DNA reads as TGCGCCAGCAGCGAGCAGGGCCCCCACGAGCAGTACTTC. The variable domain in full, with the rest retrieved from reference TRBV5-1 and TRBJ2-7, is KAGVTQTPRYLIKTRGQQVTLSCSPISGHRSVSWYQQTPGQGLQFLFEYFSETQRNKGNFPGRFSGRQFSNSRSEMNVSTLELGDSALYLCASSEQGPHEQYFGPGTRLTVT.

The V call is TRBV7-3, the J call TRBJ1-5; 9 positions agree with TRBD1. In germline, CDR1 is SGHTA, CDR2 FQGTGA. The length of the CDR3 is 15 residues. With V trimmed by 4 bases and J by 5 bases, 6 bases remained unmatched. The CDR3 loop reads CASSSGDRVYQPQHF. For the CDR3, the DNA is TGTGCCAGCAGCTCCGGGGACAGGGTATATCAGCCCCAGCATTTT.

The V call is TRBV19, the J call TRBJ2-7; D unclear. This CDR3 comprises 16 residues. Looked up from germline, CDR1 is LNHDA and CDR2 is SQIVND (reference sequence). V dropped 0 bases and J dropped 1 base, with 13 bases sitting between them. This chain's CDR3 is CASSIDDRATSYEQYF. CDR3 nucleotide sequence: TGTGCCAGTAGTATAGATGATCGAGCCACTTCCTACGAGCAGTACTTC.

The chain carries TRBV5-1 and TRBJ1-1; 7 bases are a match to TRBD1. The CDR3 has 15 amino acids. The germline V gene has CDR1 SGHRS and CDR2 YFSETQ. V lost 5 bases to trimming and J lost 3 bases; unmatched junction nucleotides: 10. As DNA, the CDR3 is TGCGCCAGCAGGCCCCGAACAGGGGCATACACTGAAGCTTTCTTT. It is translated as CASRPRTGAYTEAFF.

This sequence joins TRBV13 and TRBJ2-7; 9 nucleotides agree with TRBD1. CDR1 is PRHDT and CDR2 is FYEKMQ in the germline V gene (reference sequence). Unmatched junction bases numbered 11, after V lost 0 bases and J lost 2 bases. This CDR3 region has 18 residues. This CDR3 is CASSLGGTGKNSAYEQYF. The CDR3 DNA is TGTGCCAGCAGCTTAGGAGGGACAGGGAAAAATTCCGCCTACGAGCAGTACTTC.

This chain joins TRBV5-4 and TRBJ2-1, with TRBD2 identical over 9 bases. CDR3 length: 18 residues. Losses at the gene ends were 6 bases for V and 5 bases for J; bases not matched to a gene: 18. Germline assignment: CDR1 SGHNT and CDR2 YYREEE (reference sequence). CDR3 in amino acids: CASNGGRPASGANNEQFF. The CDR3, as DNA: TGTGCCAGCAACGGTGGCAGGCCGGCTAGCGGGGCCAACAATGAGCAGTTCTTC.

This clone turned up a few times. This chain joins TRBV7-2 and TRBJ2-7; TRBD2 matches 12 bases. From germline, CDR1 is SGHTA and CDR2 FQGNSA. The J segment lost 2 bases and the V segment lost 2 bases, leaving 1 base of the junction unmatched. The CDR3 totals 15 residues. The CDR3 DNA sequence: TGTGCCAGCAGCTTACTAGCGGGGGGGCCCTACGAGCAGTACTTC. Translation gives CASSLLAGGPYEQYF.

The chain employs TRBV27 and TRBJ1-3; 7 nucleotides line up with TRBD1. Unmatched junction bases numbered 6, after V lost 6 bases and J lost 4 bases. This CDR3 is 14 amino acids long. Germline V gene data show CDR1 as MNHEY and CDR2 as SMNVEV (reference sequence). Written as DNA, the CDR3 is TGTGCCAGCAGGATTACAGGGGTCGGAAACACCATATATTTT. Translated, it gives CASRITGVGNTIYF.

The rearrangement uses TRBV5-1 and TRBJ2-1; 7 nucleotides line up with TRBD2. The CDR3 runs 13 residues. Germline CDR1 reads SGHRS; CDR2 reads YFSETQ. V shed 0 bases and J 15 bases; nucleotides not matched to a gene: 9. The DNA for the CDR3 is TGCGCCAGCAGCTTGGAAGTGGCGGGAGAGTTGTTCTTC. Its translation: CASSLEVAGELFF.

The gene calls are TRBV11-3 and TRBJ2-7, with a possible D match to TRBD2 (5 bases). V gave up 5 bases and J gave up 6 bases, with 11 bases separating them. The germline gives CDR1 SGHNT, CDR2 YENEEA. The CDR3 runs to 12 residues. The CDR3 protein is CASSPRSGEQYF. The CDR3 region has the DNA TGTGCCAGCAGCCCCCGGAGCGGCGAGCAGTACTTC.

The V call is TRBV10-2, the J call TRBJ1-5, with TRBD1 as a possible D gene (6 bases). The CDR3 covers 15 residues. Trimming left V 6 bases short and J 1 base short, with 13 bases between. The germline V gene encodes CDR1 WSHSY and CDR2 SAAADI. The CDR3 loop reads CASSEQGTSNQPQHF. The CDR3 DNA is TGCGCCAGCAGCGAACAGGGAACAAGCAATCAGCCCCAGCATTTT.

This rearrangement joins TRBV7-2 to TRBJ2-3, with TRBD2 identical over 11 bases. The length of the CDR3 is 17 residues. V was clipped by 5 bases and J by 3 bases; unmatched bases: 10. Per germline, CDR1 SGHTA and CDR2 FQGNSA. The CDR3 sequence: CASSARTSGPHTDTQYF. As DNA, the CDR3 is TGTGCCAGCAGCGCTAGGACTAGCGGGCCACATACAGATACGCAGTATTTT.

The chain uses TRBV7-8 and TRBJ1-5, with 9 bases aligning to TRBD1. V gave up 6 bases and J gave up 7 bases; unmatched junction bases: 7. In germline, CDR1 is SGHVS, CDR2 FQNEAQ. The CDR3 totals 14 residues. This CDR3 is CASREQGAGQPQHF. CDR3 nucleotide sequence: TGTGCCAGCAGGGAACAGGGGGCTGGACAGCCCCAGCATTTT.

A single count supports this clone. The V gene is TRBV27, the J gene TRBJ1-2; 12 bases match TRBD1. The CDR3 runs 16 residues. The junction had 13 bases not matched to a gene; V was cut back by 7 bases and J by 7 bases. Germline CDR1 is MNHEY and CDR2 is SMNVEV (reference sequence). CDR3 in amino acids: CASIQITGTGGVGYTF. The CDR3 region has the DNA TGTGCCAGCATCCAAATAACCGGGACAGGGGGCGTTGGCTACACCTTC.

This chain joins TRBV9 and TRBJ2-3; 12 bases match TRBD2. Germline V lookup: CDR1 SGDLS, CDR2 YYNGEE. The V and J ends lost 2 bases and 0 bases, in that order; junction bases with no gene match: 4. The CDR3 runs 17 residues. This CDR3 is CASSVTSGGVSTDTQYF. The CDR3 DNA is TGTGCCAGCAGCGTGACTAGCGGGGGTGTTAGCACAGATACGCAGTATTTT.

The J gene is TRBJ2-7, the V gene TRBV29-1, with 7 bases identical to TRBD1. Germline V gene sequence: CDR1 SQVTM, CDR2 ANQGSEA. V lost 5 bases to trimming and J lost 0 bases; unmatched junction nucleotides: 7. CDR3 length: 14 amino acids. CDR3 residues: CSVQKGANSYEQYF. The DNA of the CDR3 is TGCAGCGTTCAAAAGGGGGCCAACTCCTACGAGCAGTACTTC.

This clone was detected a few times. CDR3 amino acids: CSSGPREETQYF. The CDR3 DNA reads as TGCAGCAGTGGGCCTCGCGAAGAGACCCAGTACTTC. The chain uses TRBV29-1 and TRBJ2-5; D ambiguous. CDR1 is SQVTM, CDR2 ANQGSEA, per germline. The V gene lost 8 bases and the J gene lost 3 bases, with 13 bases spanning the gap. The CDR3 length is 12 residues.

The rearrangement joins TRBV6-6 to TRBJ1-1; D remains ambiguous. Trimming took 5 bases from V and 4 from J, leaving 5 bases between them. Germline CDR1 and CDR2: MNHNY and SVGAGI (reference sequence). This CDR3 has 11 amino acids. CDR3 region: CASSAGTEAFF. The DNA for the CDR3 is TGTGCCAGCAGTGCCGGCACTGAAGCTTTCTTT.

The table lists this clone with a few counts. The chain recombines TRBV5-4 with TRBJ1-1; 11 nucleotides line up with TRBD1. V was pared by 0 bases and J by 1 base, with 5 bases of the junction left unmatched. Per the germline V gene, CDR1 is SGHNT and CDR2 is YYREEE (reference sequence). The CDR3 has 17 amino acids. The CDR3 DNA reads as TGTGCCAGCAGCTTGGATCTTGGACAGGGGGCGAACACTGAAGCTTTCTTT. Amino acids: CASSLDLGQGANTEAFF.

The rearrangement uses TRBV7-9 and TRBJ1-1; D gene uncertain. Germline V gives CDR1 SEHNR, CDR2 FQNEAQ (reference sequence). The CDR3 runs 14 residues. V lost 5 bases, J lost 3 bases, and 13 bases lay in between. Here the CDR3 DNA reads TGTGCCAGCAGCCCAGTGCGGAGTTACACTGAAGCTTTCTTT. It is translated as CASSPVRSYTEAFF. The variable domain in full, completed from reference TRBV7-9 and TRBJ1-1, reads DTGVSQNPRHKITKRGQNVTFRCDPISEHNRLYWYRQTLGQGPEFLTYFQNEAQLEKSRLLSDRFSAERPKGSFSTLEIQRTEQGDSAMYLCASSPVRSYTEAFFGQGTRLTVV.